This T cell receptor (beta chain) was identified in a study of cytomegalovirus exposure and HLA in healthy donors. Sequencing used immunoSEQ multiplex PCR; TCRdb keeps in-frame clones, though not all of them. This table holds 120,000 or so clones, about 88% found once. Germline assignment: CDR1 SGHRS and CDR2 YFSETQ. V trimming: 0 bases; J trimming: 10 bases; junction bases outside the gene matches: 8. CDR3 size: 15 residues. The donors were in the roughly 120-subject validation cohort, distinct from the approximately 670-subject first cohort. The specimen was PBMCs. The receptor was isolated from a man between 25 and 39 years old in good health and CMV-seronegative. This chain uses TRBV5-1 with TRBJ2-2; TRBD1 matches at 8 bases. The CDR3 sequence is CASSLDGQGEEELFF. CDR3 bases: TGCGCCAGCAGCTTGGATGGACAGGGAGAGGAGGAGCTGTTTTTT.